The T cell receptor beta chain described here comes from a study of radiotherapy plus CTLA-4 blockade in lung cancer. Sequenced by immunoSEQ multiplex PCR; TCRdb stores in-frame clones only, minus some. The sample includes about 120,000 clones, approximately 80% of them seen just once. The V gene end was trimmed by 4 bases and the J gene end by 7 bases; junction bases not matched to a gene: 8. Germline lookup yields CDR1 SGHRS and CDR2 YFSETQ. This CDR3 has 14 amino acids. The TCR originated in a human donor with non-small cell lung cancer that progressed on radiotherapy plus ipilimumab. Some clones in this sample may be carry-over from other donors' samples. Source: peripheral blood, taken from a patient treated with radiotherapy plus ipilimumab. V is TRBV5-1 and J is TRBJ1-2; 9 bases match TRBD1. The CDR3 nucleotides are TGCGCCAGCAGCACCACACAGGGGGCATCTGGCTACACCTTC. Translation: CASSTTQGASGYTF.